These 3 T cell receptor beta chains were all obtained from the same sample, sequenced in a study of identical twins. TCRdb reprocessed the 5' RACE reads with MiXCR, giving one entry per CDR3 protein. The repertoire consists of 150,000 or so distinct CDR3 sequences, with under 4.5% occurring once and the leading ten covering more than 7%. Specimen: memory T cells sorted from blood. The receptors derive from a man in his late teens or twenties in good health.

This clonotype was recorded many times. The chain combines TRBV7-2 with TRBJ1-5; D unresolved. Germline V CDR1 and CDR2: SGHTA, FQGNSA. V gave up 3 bases and J gave up 3 bases, with 6 bases separating them. The CDR3 has 13 amino acids. The CDR3, as DNA: TGTGCCAGCAGCTTTCAGGTCAATCAGCCCCAGCATTTT. This sequence encodes CASSFQVNQPQHF. Drawing the rest from reference TRBV7-2 and TRBJ1-5, the complete variable domain is GAGVSQSPSNKVTEKGKDVELRCDPISGHTALYWYRQSLGQGLEFLIYFQGNSAPDKSGLPSDRFSAERTGGSVSTLTIQRTQQEDSAVYLCASSFQVNQPQHFGDGTRLSIL.

This clonotype has just a few counts. DNA for the CDR3: TGTGCCAGCAGCCCCGCCGGGACACTAGACACAGATACGCAGTATTTT. This translates into CASSPAGTLDTDTQYF. The chain couples TRBV6-2 or TRBV6-3 to TRBJ2-3; the D gene is possibly TRBD1 (6 bases). Germline V lookup: CDR1 MNHEY, CDR2 SVGEGT. V was pared by 6 bases and J by 2 bases, with 18 bases between. CDR3 length: 16 residues.

This clonotype was counted many times. V and J are TRBV28 and TRBJ1-6, with D perhaps matching TRBD1 (5 bases). CDR1 and CDR2 (germline): MDHEN, SYDVKM. The V gene lost 10 bases and the J gene lost 6 bases, with 13 bases spanning the gap. This CDR3 contains 13 residues. The CDR3 bases are TGTGCCACCACGGGACGGTTTAATTCACCCCTCCACTTT. Translating it yields CATTGRFNSPLHF.